Following are 10 T cell receptor beta chains from one sample sequenced in a study of somatic mutations in cytotoxic T cells in rheumatoid arthritis. Only in-frame clones appear in the TCRdb table, and some are missing; sequencing was by immunoSEQ multiplex PCR. The table lists just over 30,000 clones, more than 75% of them singletons. Material: CD8+ T cells sorted from blood. These receptors were taken from an adult with rheumatoid arthritis.

The chain carries TRBV10-3 and TRBJ1-2, with TRBD1 matching 10 bases. V gave up 8 bases and J gave up 5 bases; unmatched junction bases: 5. CDR1 and CDR2 from the germline V gene are ENHRY and SYGVKD. The CDR3 loop spans 13 amino acids. The CDR3 sequence: CAILRDRGYGYTF. CDR3 nucleotides: TGTGCCATCTTAAGGGACAGGGGATATGGCTACACCTTC.

V and J are TRBV5-5 and TRBJ1-1; TRBD1 is a possible D gene (5 bases). Germline loops: CDR1 SGHKS, CDR2 YYEKEE (reference sequence). V lost 4 bases to trimming and J lost 1 base, with 11 bases between them. The CDR3 has 14 residues. CDR3 sequence (DNA): TGTGCCAGCAGCGTGGGGCTCGCGAACACTGAAGCTTTCTTT. Translating it yields CASSVGLANTEAFF.

The V gene is TRBV9, the J gene TRBJ2-2; 11 bases fit TRBD2. Germline CDR1 SGDLS, CDR2 YYNGEE. Trimming removed 3 bases from V and 10 bases from J; junction bases left unmatched: 8. This CDR3 spans 15 amino acids. CDR3 sequence: CASSAGTSGYLELFF. For the CDR3, the DNA is TGTGCCAGCAGCGCCGGGACTAGCGGATATTTGGAGCTGTTTTTT.

Remarks on this clone: The sample has other DNA sequences that encode this CDR3 too. The chain combines TRBV19 with TRBJ1-1, with D possibly TRBD1 on 5 matching bases. The germline V gene has CDR1 LNHDA and CDR2 SQIVND (reference sequence). The CDR3 sequence is 14 residues long. V was clipped by 3 bases and J by 5 bases, with 13 bases between them. The CDR3: CASSMGGQGTEAFF. CDR3 nucleotide sequence: TGTGCCAGTAGTATGGGCGGGCAGGGTACTGAAGCTTTCTTT.

The chain is built from TRBV4-2 and TRBJ2-7; D is unclear. V was clipped by 4 bases and J by 0 bases, with 10 bases between them. The CDR3 length is 14 residues. CDR1 LGHNA and CDR2 YNFKEQ come from the germline V gene. CDR3 DNA: TGTGCCAGCAGCCTCGGTATCGGCTCCTACGAGCAGTACTTC. It is translated as CASSLGIGSYEQYF.

V gene TRBV5-1 combines with J gene TRBJ1-3; unclear D gene. The V end lost 0 bases, the J end lost 0 bases, and 7 bases lay between the germline ends. Germline V gives CDR1 SGHRS, CDR2 YFSETQ. The CDR3 sequence is 15 residues long. CDR3 nucleotides: TGCGCCAGCAGCTTGGCGGGAGTCTCTGGAAACACCATATATTTT. This sequence encodes CASSLAGVSGNTIYF.

This clone was recorded a few times. The CDR3 loop reads CASSIGRQGTEQYF. The CDR3 coding sequence is TGTGCCAGTAGTATAGGCCGACAGGGTACCGAGCAGTACTTC. The chain employs TRBV19 and TRBJ2-7, with TRBD1 identical over 7 bases. V shed 1 base and J 6 bases; nucleotides not matched to a gene: 6. The germline CDR1 and CDR2 sequences are LNHDA and SQIVND (reference sequence). The CDR3 consists of 14 residues.

This clone was picked up one time. The genes are TRBV6-5 and TRBJ1-5; 7 bases align to TRBD1. The CDR3 is 14 residues long. With 5 bases clipped from V and 5 bases from J, the junction kept 6 bases outside the gene matches. Germline V CDR1 and CDR2: MNHEY, SVGAGI. The CDR3 region is CASSVTGRYQPQHF. In DNA form, the CDR3 reads TGTGCCAGCAGTGTGACAGGGCGGTATCAGCCCCAGCATTTT.

The chain combines TRBV5-6 with TRBJ2-4; the D gene could be TRBD1 or TRBD2 (5 bases each). Trimming removed 7 bases from V and 4 bases from J, with 12 bases in between. Germline-derived CDR1 and CDR2 are SGHDT and YYEEEE. The CDR3 covers 13 residues. The CDR3 sequence: CASSQGPKNIQYF. In DNA form, the CDR3 reads TGTGCCAGCTCCCAGGGACCGAAAAACATTCAGTACTTC. The entire variable domain, with the rest obtained from reference TRBV5-6 and TRBJ2-4, is as follows: DAGVTQSPTHLIKTRGQQVTLRCSPKSGHDTVSWYQQALGQGPQFIFQYYEEEERQRGNFPDRFSGHQFPNYSSELNVNALLLGDSALYLCASSQGPKNIQYFGAGTRLSVL.

The chain uses TRBV28 and TRBJ1-6; TRBD1 matches 7 bases. Germline V gene lookup returns CDR1 MDHEN and CDR2 SYDVKM. CDR3 length equals 14 residues. Trimming cost V 5 bases and J 7 bases; bases outside gene matches: 5. The CDR3 region has the DNA TGTGCCAGCAGTCCCGGACAGGAAAATTCACCCCTCCACTTT. Protein: CASSPGQENSPLHF. Full variable domain (outside the CDR3, taken from reference TRBV28 and TRBJ1-6): DVKVTQSSRYLVKRTGEKVFLECVQDMDHENMFWYRQDPGLGLRLIYFSYDVKMKEKGDIPEGYSVSREKKERFSLILESASTNQTSMYLCASSPGQENSPLHFGNGTRLTVT.